Listed below are T cell receptor beta chains from one sample, sequenced in a study of graft-versus-host responses after intestinal transplantation. These receptors have no known antigen. The repertoire was sequenced with immunoSEQ multiplex PCR; TCRdb's copy has only in-frame clones and lacks some. The repertoire consists of almost 85,000 clones, with 91% occurring once and the leading ten covering roughly 0.1%. Sequences were derived from unstimulated CD4+ T cells sorted from spleen or lymph node cells, sampled before intestinal transplant. These receptors originate from a human donor who received an intestinal transplant. The conserved cysteine and the conserved F or W are not part of the CDR3 here. The order of the fields is CDR3 protein, V gene, J gene.

ATSRVAGGGVEETQY	TRBV15	TRBJ2-5
ASSHFFGGNEQF	TRBV7-9	TRBJ2-1
ASSEGQGNNSPLH	TRBV11-3	TRBJ1-6
ALDRSLPYEQY	TRBV30	TRBJ2-7
ASGGQTGPNIQY	TRBV6-1	TRBJ2-4
ASSVLAGGPETQY	TRBV25-1	TRBJ2-5
ASTQGHRTDTQY	TRBV27	TRBJ2-3
ASSRAYQGYEQY	TRBV19	TRBJ2-7
ASRATGANSYEQY	TRBV21-1	TRBJ2-7
ASSTGPQGPGSPLH	TRBV7-8	TRBJ1-6
ASSYRGPSSTDTQY	TRBV6-5	TRBJ2-3
ASSLGAGGFTDTQY	TRBV5-1	TRBJ2-3
ASSIAGTGGNGYT	TRBV19	TRBJ1-2
ASNPNRGNNSPLH	TRBV19	TRBJ1-6
ASSPLQGPYNEQF	TRBV18	TRBJ2-1
ASSWTSATYEQY	TRBV7-2	TRBJ2-7
ASSLGGLAGASYEQY	TRBV11-2	TRBJ2-7
ASTGHLNTEAF	TRBV19	TRBJ1-1
ASRPLTGTYNSPLH	TRBV6-6	TRBJ1-6
ASSRQVNTEAF	TRBV6-1	TRBJ1-1
ASSQPGGDTEAF	TRBV6-5	TRBJ1-1
ASSLTSGGLTDTQY	TRBV7-2	TRBJ2-3
ASSSLPGMDGELF	TRBV11-3	TRBJ2-2
ASSTRQGSDSPLH	TRBV19	TRBJ1-6
ASSLDSSYGYT	TRBV5-1	TRBJ1-2
ASTFEGLENYEQY	TRBV7-2	TRBJ2-7